This TCR beta chain was sequenced for a study of shared clonotypes between healthy human individuals. The V gene lost 0 bases and the J gene lost 7 bases, with 16 bases spanning the gap. The CDR3 covers 15 residues. Germline V CDR1 and CDR2: SGHRS, YFSETQ. The table came from immunoSEQ multiplex PCR; TCRdb's copy has only in-frame clones and leaves some out. The data show over a million clones, with around 82% seen just once and around 0.61% held by the top ten. The sample comprised memory CD4+ T cells from PBMCs. Subset in this sample: CD45RA-negative fraction. This sequence joins TRBV5-1 and TRBJ1-1, with D possibly matching TRBD1 (6 bases). The sequence came from a man aged 18 to 35 in good health. Some clones in this sample may be carry-over from other donors' samples. The CDR3 protein is CASSLDRVGASEAFF. In DNA form, the CDR3 reads TGCGCCAGCAGCTTGGACAGGGTCGGGGCAAGTGAAGCTTTCTTT.